The 31 T cell receptor beta chains presented below share a single source sample, sequenced in a study of spatial heterogeneity in lung cancer (dated by TCRdb to the late 2010s). The sample's time point label, decoded: sample taken at primary tumor resection. Library method: 5' RACE. For sequencing, a NextSeq 500 was employed. The public sequencing data were trimmed at Q25 with fastp and processed into clonotypes with MiXCR by TCRdb, which kept only in-frame beta chains. Under each unique CDR3 protein, matching rows form one entry showing the most common genes and DNA. For this sample there are about 5,600 distinct CDR3 sequences; about 7.7% appear just once. 25% to 30% of the sample goes to the ten largest clones. Overall study outcomes, separate from this receptor: A correlation was observed between the number of expanded intratumoral alpha and beta TCRs and the tumor nonsynonymous mutation count.

Antigens of these TCRs are unknown. Sequenced material: lung tumor tissue, taken at surgery. The receptor set was obtained from a female donor with early-stage non-small cell lung cancer.

This clonotype qualifies as medium-sized. Because this beta chain is a stray read in a library intended to capture alpha chains, its abundance should not be given much weight. CDR3 nucleotide sequence: TGTGCCAGCAGCTGGGCCCTCGGGGGGACATCCTACAATGAGCAGTTCTTC. Residues: CASSWALGGTSYNEQFF. The V gene is TRBV7-6, the J gene TRBJ2-1; D might be TRBD2 (7 bases). V lost 4 bases and J lost 1, with 17 bases in between. Germline CDR1 is SGHVS and CDR2 is FNYEAQ. The CDR3 has 17 amino acids.

Ten or more counts support this clonotype. Little can be read into the size of this beta chain, an off-target read in a library designed for alpha chains. This chain uses TRBV20-1 with TRBJ2-7; 9 bases are a match to TRBD2. Germline CDR1 is DFQATT and CDR2 is SNEGSKA (reference sequence). V lost 0 bases to trimming and J lost 5 bases; unmatched junction nucleotides: 17. CDR3 length: 18 residues. The CDR3 DNA follows: TGCAGTGCTAGAGATCCCCGCAGTATTAGCGGGAGTCGCCACGAGCAGTACTTC. Its translation: CSARDPRSISGSRHEQYF.

This clonotype is deemed medium-sized (0.01 to 0.1%). This beta chain slipped into a library made for alpha chains as a stray read, so its size is not meaningful. The chain joins TRBV27 to TRBJ1-6, with D possibly TRBD1 on 5 matching bases. Per the germline V gene, CDR1 is MNHEY and CDR2 is SMNVEV (reference sequence). CDR3 length equals 16 residues. V was clipped by 2 bases and J by 9 bases, with 17 bases between them. This CDR3 is CASSLGARQGGSPLHF. The CDR3 DNA reads TGTGCCAGCAGTTTAGGCGCCAGGCAGGGAGGTTCACCCCTCCACTTT.

This clonotype is labeled as medium-sized. This beta chain lies outside the target of a library built for alpha chains; its clone size means little. The chain uses TRBV20-1 and TRBJ2-5; D gene ambiguous. With 4 bases removed from V and 4 bases from J, the gap between germline ends came to 13 bases. The germline V gene encodes CDR1 DFQATT and CDR2 SNEGSKA (reference sequence). The CDR3 has 13 amino acids. For the CDR3, the DNA is TGCAGTGCTACCTTCGTAGGGCCAGAGACCCAGTACTTC. This sequence encodes CSATFVGPETQYF.

This clonotype counts as medium-sized. Little can be read into the size of this beta chain, an off-target read in a library designed for alpha chains. V gene TRBV7-9 combines with J gene TRBJ2-7; D unclear. Germline V lookup: CDR1 SEHNR, CDR2 FQNEAQ (reference sequence). With 1 base removed from V and 2 bases from J, the gap between germline ends came to 6 bases. The CDR3 loop spans 13 amino acids. The CDR3 here is CASSLGSAYEQYF. In nucleotides, the CDR3 is TGTGCCAGCAGCTTAGGTTCTGCCTACGAGCAGTACTTC.

This clonotype is medium-sized within its sample. This beta chain appears as a stray read in a library generated for alpha chains; its size is not informative. The chain joins TRBV7-2 to TRBJ2-7; TRBD2 matches 9 bases. The length of the CDR3 is 15 residues. Germline CDR1 reads SGHTA; CDR2 reads FQGNSA. V gave up 5 bases and J gave up 7 bases; unmatched junction bases: 12. The CDR3 spells CASSRGASGTREQYF. The CDR3 DNA reads TGTGCCAGCAGCAGAGGCGCTAGCGGGACTAGGGAGCAGTACTTC.

Many counts were recorded for this clonotype. Little can be read into the size of this beta chain, an off-target read in a library designed for alpha chains. The gene calls are TRBV20-1 and TRBJ2-3, with TRBD2 matching over 7 bases. From germline, CDR1 is DFQATT and CDR2 SNEGSKA (reference sequence). The CDR3 has 15 residues. J lost 4 bases, V lost 0 bases, and 7 bases had no gene match. The DNA of the CDR3 is TGCAGTGCTAGAGATGGTGCGGGAGCAGCAGATACGCAGTATTTT. As protein: CSARDGAGAADTQYF.

This clonotype was picked up many times. A library made for alpha chains picked up this beta chain off target, so its size means little. The V and J genes are TRBV19 and TRBJ2-5; 7 bases align to TRBD1. Looked up from germline, CDR1 is LNHDA and CDR2 is SQIVND (reference sequence). This CDR3 comprises 15 residues. J lost 1 base, V lost 5 bases, and 7 bases had no gene match. The CDR3 loop is CASSARQGIQETQYF. The CDR3 nucleotides are TGTGCCAGTAGTGCCCGACAGGGCATCCAAGAGACCCAGTACTTC. The full variable domain, rest sourced from reference TRBV19 and TRBJ2-5, is DGGITQSPKYLFRKEGQNVTLSCEQNLNHDAMYWYRQDPGQGLRLIYYSQIVNDFQKGDIAEGYSVSREKKESFPLTVTSAQKNPTAFYLCASSARQGIQETQYFGPGTRLLVL.

Points on this clonotype: This beta chain is an unintended read in a library built for alpha chains; its size means little. This chain links TRBV4-3 with TRBJ2-1; 10 bases align to TRBD2. Unmatched junction bases numbered 22, after V lost 6 bases and J lost 8 bases. This CDR3 is 19 amino acids long. Looked up from germline, CDR1 is LGHNA and CDR2 is YSLEER. The CDR3 loop is CASSPYLGSGGPNYDEQFF. DNA of the CDR3: TGCGCCAGCAGTCCCTACCTAGGTAGCGGGGGGCCAAATTACGATGAGCAGTTCTTC.

This clonotype is termed medium-sized (0.01 to 0.1%). As an off-target read in a library built for alpha chains, this beta chain has a frequency of little significance. This rearrangement joins TRBV7-9 to TRBJ1-1; D uncertain. From germline, CDR1 is SEHNR and CDR2 FQNEAQ (reference sequence). Trimming left V 6 bases short and J 5 bases short, with 13 bases between. The CDR3 sequence is 13 residues long. The CDR3 sequence is CASSLGLRTEAFF. DNA of the CDR3: TGTGCCAGCAGTCTTGGGTTAAGGACTGAAGCTTTCTTT. Full variable domain (rest looked up from reference TRBV7-9 and TRBJ1-1): DTGVSQNPRHKITKRGQNVTFRCDPISEHNRLYWYRQTLGQGPEFLTYFQNEAQLEKSRLLSDRFSAERPKGSFSTLEIQRTEQGDSAMYLCASSLGLRTEAFFGQGTRLTVV.

Points on this clonotype: The size of this beta chain means little, since it is a stray read in a library made for alpha chains. The genes are TRBV2 and TRBJ1-5; 7 positions match TRBD1. The germline V gene has CDR1 SNHLY and CDR2 FYNNEI. The CDR3 loop spans 14 amino acids. V gave up 6 bases and J gave up 4 bases; unmatched junction bases: 6. The CDR3 bases are TGTGCCAGCAGCACAGGGGAAGGGAATCAGCCCCAGCATTTT. This encodes CASSTGEGNQPQHF.

This clonotype qualifies as large. Little can be read into the size of this beta chain, an off-target read in a library designed for alpha chains. This rearrangement joins TRBV12-3 or TRBV12-4 to TRBJ2-3; 10 positions match TRBD2. Losses at the gene ends were 6 bases for V and 2 bases for J; bases not matched to a gene: 2. CDR3 length equals 14 residues. The CDR3 nucleotides read TGTGCCAGCAGAACTAGCGGGGTCACAGATACGCAGTATTTT. Encoded protein: CASRTSGVTDTQYF.

Notes on this clonotype: The size of this beta chain means little, since it is a stray read in a library made for alpha chains. V is TRBV7-8 and J is TRBJ2-1, with D possibly TRBD2 on 6 matching bases. Germline V gene data show CDR1 as SGHVS and CDR2 as FQNEAQ. The CDR3 sequence is 15 residues long. The V end lost 2 bases, the J end lost 0 bases, and 8 bases lay between the germline ends. CDR3 DNA sequence: TGTGCCAGCAGCTTACGGGAGAACTCCTACAATGAGCAGTTCTTC. Translating it yields CASSLRENSYNEQFF.

This clonotype is termed medium-sized (0.01 to 0.1%). This beta chain appears as a stray read in a library generated for alpha chains; its size is not informative. CDR3 coding DNA: TGCGCCAGCAGCCAAGAAGGAACCAGGGACAATGAGCAGTTCTTC. Residues: CASSQEGTRDNEQFF. The genes are TRBV4-3 and TRBJ2-1; tentatively, D is TRBD1 (5 bases). CDR1 LGHNA and CDR2 YSLEER come from the germline V gene. Trimming cost V 0 bases and J 5 bases, with 11 bases left between them. The CDR3 loop spans 15 amino acids.

A remark on this clonotype: Given a much more abundant clone one base away, this may be a read error. A read error is likely, as this CDR3 ends without the conserved phenylalanine or tryptophan. This beta chain came through as a stray read in a library set up for alpha chains, and its size says little. The rearrangement joins TRBV18 to TRBJ2-3, with 11 nucleotides matching TRBD2. Germline V gene sequence: CDR1 KGHSH, CDR2 LQKENI. Unmatched junction bases numbered 4, after V lost 2 bases and J lost 0 bases. The CDR3 loop spans 17 amino acids. DNA of the CDR3: TGTGCCAGCTCACCAAGACTAGCGGGAAGCAGCACAGATACGCAGTATTCT. This sequence encodes CASSPRLAGSSTDTQYS.

In this sample, this clonotype turned up many times. Being off target in a library aimed at alpha chains, this beta chain has a size of little meaning. This rearrangement joins TRBV20-1 to TRBJ2-5; either TRBD1 or TRBD2 may fit D (5 bases each). Germline CDR1 is DFQATT and CDR2 is SNEGSKA (reference sequence). The CDR3 is 11 residues long. The V gene lost 5 bases and the J gene lost 8 bases, with 12 bases spanning the gap. The CDR3 spells CSAWDPPTQYF. CDR3 bases: TGCAGTGCTTGGGACCCGCCAACCCAGTACTTC.

This clonotype is termed medium-sized. This beta chain appears as a stray read in a library generated for alpha chains; its size is not informative. V is TRBV2 and J is TRBJ1-1; 8 nucleotides align to TRBD1. There are 16 residues in the CDR3. Looked up from germline, CDR1 is SNHLY and CDR2 is FYNNEI. With 1 base clipped from V and 1 base from J, the junction kept 5 bases outside the gene matches. CDR3 sequence (DNA): TGTGCCAGCAGTGAAGGGGGGACAGGCGCGAACACTGAAGCTTTCTTT. Translation: CASSEGGTGANTEAFF.

Points on this clonotype: A much larger clone is a single base away; this may be a read error. Within a library made for alpha chains, this beta chain is off target, and its count is uninformative. The chain couples TRBV7-2 to TRBJ2-7; possibly TRBD2 for D (6 bases). The V and J ends lost 1 base and 2 bases respectively, with 12 bases between them. The germline V gene encodes CDR1 SGHTA and CDR2 FQGNSA. CDR3 length: 15 amino acids. The DNA for the CDR3 is TGTGCCAGCAGCTTAGTTTTGGACTACACCTACGAGCAGTACTTC. Amino acids: CASSLVLDYTYEQYF.

By its share, this clonotype is medium-sized. Because the library targeted alpha chains, this beta chain is an off-target read whose size means little. V gene TRBV14 combines with J gene TRBJ2-3; D is ambiguous. Per germline, CDR1 SGHDN and CDR2 FVKESK. This CDR3 spans 15 amino acids. V was pared by 7 bases and J by 2 bases, with 16 bases between. CDR3 DNA sequence: TGTGCCAGCAAACCCCCGGGCACCCTCACAGATACGCAGTATTTT. Its protein is CASKPPGTLTDTQYF.

Within the sample, this clonotype is medium-sized. Because the library targeted alpha chains, this beta chain is an off-target read whose size means little. The rearrangement joins TRBV5-6 to TRBJ1-5; D might be TRBD1 (6 bases). The germline V and J ends were trimmed by 4 bases and 2 bases, with 13 bases remaining between them. Germline-derived CDR1 and CDR2 are SGHDT and YYEEEE. The CDR3 runs 15 residues. CDR3: CASSPGPGGNQPQHF. The CDR3 DNA is TGTGCCAGCAGCCCTGGTCCAGGGGGCAATCAGCCCCAGCATTTT.

By its share, this clonotype is medium-sized. Because this beta chain is a stray read in a library intended to capture alpha chains, its abundance should not be given much weight. The chain employs TRBV12-3 or TRBV12-4 and TRBJ1-6; D perhaps matches TRBD1 (5 bases). V lost 7 bases, J lost 10 bases, and 17 bases lay in between. The CDR3 consists of 14 residues. CDR3 loop: CASNPGGGSSPLHF. The CDR3 region has the DNA TGTGCCAGCAACCCTGGCGGGGGAAGCTCACCCCTCCACTTT.

This clonotype ranks as medium-sized (0.01 to 0.1%). Being off target in a library aimed at alpha chains, this beta chain has a size of little meaning. The chain uses TRBV10-3 and TRBJ2-7; 9 bases agree with TRBD1. CDR1 ENHRY and CDR2 SYGVKD come from the germline V gene. With V trimmed by 3 bases and J by 5 bases, 11 bases remained unmatched. The CDR3 contains 16 residues. CDR3: CAISEPTGGGGHEQYF. CDR3 nucleotides: TGTGCCATCAGTGAACCGACAGGGGGAGGAGGACACGAGCAGTACTTC.

By frequency in the sample, this clonotype is medium-sized. This beta chain was picked up by a library intended for alpha chains and is off target, so its count carries little meaning. This chain links TRBV7-8 with TRBJ1-2; D may be TRBD1 (5 bases). CDR1 is SGHVS, CDR2 FQNEAQ, per germline. This CDR3 spans 14 amino acids. V dropped 5 bases and J dropped 7 bases, with 17 bases sitting between them. The CDR3 DNA reads TGTGCCAGCAGCGCGGGACCGAATAATCCTGGCTACACCTTC. Amino acid sequence: CASSAGPNNPGYTF.

This clonotype was picked up many times. Because the library targeted alpha chains, this beta chain is an off-target read whose size means little. The chain uses TRBV20-1 and TRBJ2-3; D is undetermined. V shed 3 bases and J shed 6 bases, with 10 bases lying between them. The germline V gene has CDR1 DFQATT and CDR2 SNEGSKA (reference sequence). The length of the CDR3 is 12 residues. For the CDR3, the DNA is TGCAGTGCTAGTAACCCTTGGGATACGCAGTATTTT. Translated: CSASNPWDTQYF.

This clonotype is medium-sized (0.01 to 0.1%) by share. The size of this beta chain means little, since it is a stray read in a library made for alpha chains. The chain couples TRBV12-3 or TRBV12-4 to TRBJ1-1; D might be TRBD1 (5 bases). This CDR3 is 14 amino acids long. Trimming removed 1 base from V and 10 bases from J, with 16 bases in between. The CDR3 loop is CASSLGSVRGRAFF. Written as DNA, the CDR3 is TGTGCCAGCAGTTTAGGGAGCGTAAGGGGTCGAGCTTTCTTT.

By share, this clonotype counts as medium-sized. Being off target in a library aimed at alpha chains, this beta chain has a size of little meaning. V and J are TRBV6-2 or TRBV6-3 and TRBJ2-7; the D is unclear. Deletions cut 2 bases from V and 3 bases from J, with 8 bases between. The CDR3 spans 13 residues. CDR1 and CDR2 from the germline V gene are MNHEY and SVGEGT. The CDR3, as DNA: TGTGCCAGCAGTTACCGGCCCCACTACGAGCAGTACTTC. Encoded protein: CASSYRPHYEQYF.

This clonotype is medium-sized (0.01 to 0.1%) by share. For a library built for alpha chains, this beta chain is a stray read; little rests on its size. The gene calls are TRBV30 and TRBJ2-5, with D perhaps being TRBD1 or TRBD2 (6 bases each). The CDR3 runs to 13 residues. Trimming pared 3 bases from V and 5 bases from J, leaving 13 bases between. Germline values: CDR1 GTSNPN, CDR2 SVGIG (reference sequence). The DNA for the CDR3 is TGTGCCTGGAGCGGGGGCCAGATCGAGACCCAGTACTTC. The encoded protein is CAWSGGQIETQYF.

This clonotype showed up many times. Since the library was made to target alpha chains, this beta chain is a stray read and its abundance is not meaningful. The chain couples TRBV6-5 to TRBJ2-7, with D unresolved. CDR3 length: 17 residues. V was pared by 4 bases and J by 3 bases, with 22 bases between. Germline loops: CDR1 MNHEY, CDR2 SVGAGI. CDR3 region: CASSSPESTPRDYEQYF. The CDR3 DNA follows: TGTGCCAGCAGTTCCCCGGAATCGACACCACGAGACTACGAGCAGTACTTC.

This clonotype is judged large (0.1 to 1%). This beta chain slipped into a library made for alpha chains as a stray read, so its size is not meaningful. The J gene is TRBJ1-1, the V gene TRBV20-1, with 11 nucleotides matching TRBD1. The J segment lost 7 bases and the V segment lost 5 bases, leaving 6 bases of the junction unmatched. CDR3 size: 13 residues. The germline V gene has CDR1 DFQATT and CDR2 SNEGSKA (reference sequence). This chain's CDR3 is CSAVRTGGREAFF. The CDR3 nucleotides read TGCAGTGCTGTGCGGACAGGGGGCCGTGAAGCTTTCTTT.

The table lists this clonotype with many counts. A library made for alpha chains picked up this beta chain off target, so its size means little. This chain uses TRBV11-2 with TRBJ1-4; 10 bases are a match to TRBD1. V was pared by 4 bases and J by 7 bases, with 6 bases of the junction left unmatched. Looked up from germline, CDR1 is SGHAT and CDR2 is FQNNGV. This CDR3 spans 15 amino acids. The CDR3 spells CASSSRQGAGEKLFF. The CDR3 DNA is TGTGCCAGCAGCTCCCGACAGGGGGCAGGTGAAAAACTGTTTTTT.

This clonotype is judged large (0.1 to 1%). As an off-target read in a library built for alpha chains, this beta chain has a frequency of little significance. J is TRBJ2-7 and V is TRBV28; 11 bases line up with TRBD2. Looked up from germline, CDR1 is MDHEN and CDR2 is SYDVKM. The length of the CDR3 is 15 residues. V was clipped by 5 bases and J by 4 bases; unmatched bases: 7. CDR3 region: CASSPWTSGLYEQYF. The CDR3 nucleotides are TGTGCCAGCAGTCCCTGGACTAGCGGGTTATACGAGCAGTACTTC.